The rows below give T cell receptor beta chains drawn from one sample of a study of T cell changes during pregnancy in multiple sclerosis. Profiling relied on immunoSEQ multiplex PCR, and the TCRdb table lists in-frame clones only, not all of them. This sample yields around 40,000 clones, of which approximately 90% are seen a single time; more than 0.45% belongs to the top ten. Material: CD4+ T cells from peripheral blood mononuclear cells, obtained in the first trimester of pregnancy. All receptors derive from a female donor in good health, enrolled as a control in a pregnancy study. CDR3s include the opening cysteine and the closing phenylalanine or tryptophan. D genes are given only for firm matches. Where a row states a size, it is once, few, many or the class of an expanded clone; other rows omit it.

J	D	size	V	CDR3	DNA
TRBJ1-1	TRBD1	.	TRBV29-1	CSVGPRTGETEAFF	TGCAGCGTCGGCCCCAGGACAGGGGAGACTGAAGCTTTCTTT
TRBJ1-5	.	.	TRBV4-2	CASSQAKRGSTWEQPQHF	TGTGCCAGCAGCCAAGCGAAAAGAGGGTCAACCTGGGAGCAGCCCCAGCATTTT
TRBJ1-6	.	.	TRBV13	CASSLAGVYSPLHF	TGTGCCAGCAGCTTAGCGGGAGTTTATTCACCCCTCCACTTT
TRBJ1-1	TRBD1	few	TRBV5-4	CASSLIQGAGTEAFF	TGTGCCAGCAGCTTGATACAGGGGGCTGGGACTGAAGCTTTCTTT
TRBJ2-2	.	.	TRBV6-1	CASSVTTTNTGELFF	TGTGCCAGCAGTGTTACTACAACGAACACCGGGGAGCTGTTTTTT
TRBJ2-7	TRBD1	.	TRBV5-4	CASSKAPGQSSYEQYF	TGTGCCAGCAGCAAGGCTCCGGGACAGAGCTCCTACGAGCAGTACTTC
TRBJ2-7	TRBD1	once	TRBV15	CATSRGGQANFYEQYF	TGTGCCACCAGCAGAGGGGGACAGGCTAACTTCTACGAGCAGTACTTC
TRBJ1-5	TRBD1	once	TRBV11-2	CASTGGTEPNQPQHF	TGTGCCAGCACCGGCGGGACAGAACCCAATCAGCCCCAGCATTTT
TRBJ1-2	.	.	TRBV7-3	CASSSNQGSYGYTF	TGTGCCAGCAGCTCGAACCAGGGTAGTTATGGCTACACCTTC
TRBJ2-7	TRBD1	.	TRBV11-1	CASSLEGGQAYEQYF	TGTGCCAGCAGCTTAGAGGGTGGACAGGCCTACGAGCAGTACTTC
TRBJ2-5	TRBD1	once	TRBV10-3	CAISGDRGGQETQYF	TGTGCCATCAGTGGGGACAGGGGCGGACAAGAGACCCAGTACTTC